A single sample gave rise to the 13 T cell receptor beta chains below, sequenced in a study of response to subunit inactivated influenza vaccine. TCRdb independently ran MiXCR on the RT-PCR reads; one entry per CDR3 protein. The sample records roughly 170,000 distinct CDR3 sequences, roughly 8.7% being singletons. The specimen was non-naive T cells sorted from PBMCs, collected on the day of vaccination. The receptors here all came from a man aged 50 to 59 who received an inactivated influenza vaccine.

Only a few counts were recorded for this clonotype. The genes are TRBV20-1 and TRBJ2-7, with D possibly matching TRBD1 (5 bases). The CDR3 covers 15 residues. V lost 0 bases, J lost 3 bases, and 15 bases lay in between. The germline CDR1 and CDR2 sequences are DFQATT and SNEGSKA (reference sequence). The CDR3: CSARDTRQSLYEQYF. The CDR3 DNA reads TGCAGTGCTAGAGATACGAGACAGAGCCTCTACGAGCAGTACTTC.

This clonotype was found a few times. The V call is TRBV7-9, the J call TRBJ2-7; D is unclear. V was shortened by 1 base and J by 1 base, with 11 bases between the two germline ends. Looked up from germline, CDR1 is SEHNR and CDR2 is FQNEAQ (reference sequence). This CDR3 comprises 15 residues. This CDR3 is CASSLGTTLSYEQYF. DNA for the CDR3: TGTGCCAGCAGCTTAGGAACAACCTTGTCCTACGAGCAGTACTTC.

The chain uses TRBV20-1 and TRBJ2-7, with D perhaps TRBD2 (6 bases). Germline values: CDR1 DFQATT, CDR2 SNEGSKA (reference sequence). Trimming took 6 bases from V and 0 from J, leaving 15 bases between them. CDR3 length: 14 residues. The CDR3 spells CSATEEGTSYEQYF. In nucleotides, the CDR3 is TGCAGTGCCACGGAGGAGGGGACCTCCTACGAGCAGTACTTC.

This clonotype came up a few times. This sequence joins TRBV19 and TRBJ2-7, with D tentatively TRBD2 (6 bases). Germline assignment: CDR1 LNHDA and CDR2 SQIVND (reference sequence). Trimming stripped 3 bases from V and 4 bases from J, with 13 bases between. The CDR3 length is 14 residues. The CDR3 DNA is TGTGCCAGTAGTATTGGGGTTAGCGGATACGAGCAGTACTTC. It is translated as CASSIGVSGYEQYF. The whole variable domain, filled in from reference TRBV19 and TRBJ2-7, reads DGGITQSPKYLFRKEGQNVTLSCEQNLNHDAMYWYRQDPGQGLRLIYYSQIVNDFQKGDIAEGYSVSREKKESFPLTVTSAQKNPTAFYLCASSIGVSGYEQYFGPGTRLTVT.

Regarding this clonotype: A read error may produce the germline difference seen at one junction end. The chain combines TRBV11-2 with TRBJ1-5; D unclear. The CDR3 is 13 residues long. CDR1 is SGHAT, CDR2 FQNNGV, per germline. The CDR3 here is CASSLDRSQPKHF. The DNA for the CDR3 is TGTGCCAGCAGCTTAGATCGTAGTCAGCCCAAGCATTTT.

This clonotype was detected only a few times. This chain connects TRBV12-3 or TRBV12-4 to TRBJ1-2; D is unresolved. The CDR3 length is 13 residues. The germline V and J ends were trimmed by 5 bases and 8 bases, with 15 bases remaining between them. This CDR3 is CASSPARGKGYTF. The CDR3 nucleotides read TGTGCCAGCAGTCCCGCACGAGGAAAGGGCTACACCTTC.

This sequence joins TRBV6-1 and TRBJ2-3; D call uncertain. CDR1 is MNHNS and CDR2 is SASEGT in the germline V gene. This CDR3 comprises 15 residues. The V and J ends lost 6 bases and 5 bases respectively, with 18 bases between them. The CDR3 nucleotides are TGTGCCAGCAGACAGCTCCGGGCCGCTCGAGATACGCAGTATTTT. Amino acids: CASRQLRAARDTQYF.

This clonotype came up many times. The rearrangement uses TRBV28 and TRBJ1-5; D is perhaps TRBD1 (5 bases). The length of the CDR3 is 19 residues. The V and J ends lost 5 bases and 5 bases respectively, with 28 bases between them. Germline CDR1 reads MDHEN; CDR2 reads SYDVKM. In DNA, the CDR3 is TGTGCCAGCAGTCCCTCGGTGGGACTCGGGACGATTTGGGATCAGCCCCAGCATTTT. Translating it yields CASSPSVGLGTIWDQPQHF.

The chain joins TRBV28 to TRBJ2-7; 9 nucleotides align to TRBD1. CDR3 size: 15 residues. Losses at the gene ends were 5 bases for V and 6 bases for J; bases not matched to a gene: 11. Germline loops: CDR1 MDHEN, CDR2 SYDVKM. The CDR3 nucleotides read TGTGCCAGCAGTCCCCAAAGGACAGGGGAATTCGAGCAGTACTTC. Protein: CASSPQRTGEFEQYF. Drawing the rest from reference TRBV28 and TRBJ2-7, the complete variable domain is DVKVTQSSRYLVKRTGEKVFLECVQDMDHENMFWYRQDPGLGLRLIYFSYDVKMKEKGDIPEGYSVSREKKERFSLILESASTNQTSMYLCASSPQRTGEFEQYFGPGTRLTVT.

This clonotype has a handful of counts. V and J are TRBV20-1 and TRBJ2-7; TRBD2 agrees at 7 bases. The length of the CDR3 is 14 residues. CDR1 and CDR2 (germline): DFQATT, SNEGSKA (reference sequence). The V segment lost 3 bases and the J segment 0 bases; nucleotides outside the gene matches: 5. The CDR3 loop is CSASERGGSYEQYF. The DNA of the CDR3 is TGCAGTGCTAGTGAGCGGGGAGGCTCCTACGAGCAGTACTTC.

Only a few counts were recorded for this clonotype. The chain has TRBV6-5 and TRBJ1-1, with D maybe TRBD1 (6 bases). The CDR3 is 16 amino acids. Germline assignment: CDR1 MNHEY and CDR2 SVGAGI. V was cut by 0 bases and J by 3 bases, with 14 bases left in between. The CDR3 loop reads CASSYSLLGQYTEAFF. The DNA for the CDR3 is TGTGCCAGCAGTTACTCCCTACTCGGACAGTACACTGAAGCTTTCTTT.

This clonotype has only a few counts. CDR3 protein: CASSYVRGRSYNEQFF. CDR3 DNA: TGTGCCAGCAGTTACGTCCGGGGCCGCTCCTACAATGAGCAGTTCTTC. The chain couples TRBV6-5 to TRBJ2-1; the D gene could be TRBD1 or TRBD2 (5 bases each). From germline, CDR1 is MNHEY and CDR2 SVGAGI. CDR3 length: 16 amino acids. Trimming shortened V by 2 bases and J by 0 bases, and 11 bases separated the two germline ends.

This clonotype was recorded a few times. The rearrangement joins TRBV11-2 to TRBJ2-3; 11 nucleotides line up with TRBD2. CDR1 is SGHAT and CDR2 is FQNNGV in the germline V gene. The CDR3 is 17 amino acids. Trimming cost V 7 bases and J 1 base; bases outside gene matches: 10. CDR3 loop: CASKSTSGADGTDTQYF. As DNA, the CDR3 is TGTGCCAGCAAGTCGACTAGCGGGGCGGACGGCACAGATACGCAGTATTTT.